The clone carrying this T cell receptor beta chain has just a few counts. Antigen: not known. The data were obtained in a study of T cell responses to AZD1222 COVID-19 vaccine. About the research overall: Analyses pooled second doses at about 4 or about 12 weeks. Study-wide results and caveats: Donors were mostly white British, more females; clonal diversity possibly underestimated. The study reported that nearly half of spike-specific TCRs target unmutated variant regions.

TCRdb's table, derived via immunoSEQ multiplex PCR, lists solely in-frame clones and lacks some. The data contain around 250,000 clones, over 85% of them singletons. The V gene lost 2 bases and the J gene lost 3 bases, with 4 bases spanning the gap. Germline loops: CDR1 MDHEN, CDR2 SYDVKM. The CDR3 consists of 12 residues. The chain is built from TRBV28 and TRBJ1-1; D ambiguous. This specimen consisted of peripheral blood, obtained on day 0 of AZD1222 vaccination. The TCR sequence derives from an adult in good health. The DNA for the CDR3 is TGTGCCAGCAGTTTAGGTTACACTGAAGCTTTCTTT. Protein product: CASSLGYTEAFF. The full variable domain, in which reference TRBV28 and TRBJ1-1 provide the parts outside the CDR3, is DVKVTQSSRYLVKRTGEKVFLECVQDMDHENMFWYRQDPGLGLRLIYFSYDVKMKEKGDIPEGYSVSREKKERFSLILESASTNQTSMYLCASSLGYTEAFFGQGTRLTVV.